What follows are 2 T cell receptor beta chains derived from one specimen sequenced in a study of T cells in Graves' hyperthyroidism and ophthalmopathy (dated by TCRdb to about 2019). The receptor library was made with multiplex PCR. Data came from an Illumina HiSeq 2000. Amplification of TCR beta CDR3 regions was carried out from RNA transcripts. The TCR CDR3 was subjected to a first round of RT-PCR using the HTBI primer set and the Qiagen OneStep RT-PCR kit. TCRdb reanalyzed the raw reads on its own, using fastp at Q25 for trimming and MiXCR for clone calling, and kept in-frame beta chains. Every distinct CDR3 protein forms one entry, paired with its most common genes and DNA. For this sample the table gives 700,000 or so distinct CDR3 sequences, of which over 15% were detected only once. The ten largest clones take up about 8.4% of the sample. Sequencing used blood. Receptor source: a man aged 18 to 30 with Graves' hyperthyroidism.

This clonotype was counted at least ten times. One end of the junction fails to match germline, which may point to a read error. This CDR3 reads CASSSPYNTEAFF. DNA for the CDR3: TGTGCCAGCTCATCACCTTACAACACTGAAGCTTTCTTT. The rearrangement uses TRBV18 and TRBJ1-1; D gene ambiguous. The germline V gene encodes CDR1 KGHSH and CDR2 LQKENI. This CDR3 is 13 amino acids long.

J is TRBJ2-6 and V is TRBV18; the match to TRBD2 covers 11 bases. V lost 6 bases, J lost 1 base, and 5 bases stayed unmatched. Germline V CDR1 and CDR2: KGHSH, LQKENI. The CDR3 has 17 amino acids. In DNA form, the CDR3 reads TGTGCCAGCTCCCTCCTAGCGGGGGGATCTGGGGCCAACGTCCTGACTTTC. It codes for CASSLLAGGSGANVLTF.